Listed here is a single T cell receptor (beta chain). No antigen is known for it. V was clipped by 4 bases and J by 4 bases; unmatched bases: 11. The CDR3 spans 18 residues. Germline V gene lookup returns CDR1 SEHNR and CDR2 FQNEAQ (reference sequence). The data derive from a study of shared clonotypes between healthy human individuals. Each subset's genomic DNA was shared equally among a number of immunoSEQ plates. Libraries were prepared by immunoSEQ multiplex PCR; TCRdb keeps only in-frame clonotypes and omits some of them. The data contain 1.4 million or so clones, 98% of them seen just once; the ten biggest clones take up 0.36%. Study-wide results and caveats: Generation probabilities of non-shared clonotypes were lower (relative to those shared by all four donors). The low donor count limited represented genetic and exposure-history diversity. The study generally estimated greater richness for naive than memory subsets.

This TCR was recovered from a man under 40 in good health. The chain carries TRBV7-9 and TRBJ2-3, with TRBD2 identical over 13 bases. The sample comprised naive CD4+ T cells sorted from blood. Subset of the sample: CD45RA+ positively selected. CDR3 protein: CASSSRQGGLAGADTQYF. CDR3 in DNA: TGTGCCAGCAGCTCCCGACAGGGCGGACTAGCGGGAGCAGATACGCAGTATTTT.